This T cell receptor (beta chain) was recovered during a study of blood T cell repertoires in COVID-19. The CDR3 runs to 14 residues. Germline CDR1 and CDR2: MGHRA and YSYEKL. V was shortened by 1 base and J by 3 bases, with 6 bases between the two germline ends. Authors' data handling: Reference gene primer amplification gave nucleated cell count estimates. Libraries were prepared by immunoSEQ multiplex PCR; TCRdb keeps only in-frame clonotypes and omits some of them. V and J calls and clone size are copied from that table; D and trimming were computed from the DNA. The repertoire consists of around 300,000 clones, with roughly 88% occurring once and the leading ten covering 8% to 13%. This clone was counted a few times.

The V call is TRBV4-1, the J call TRBJ2-2, with a possible D match to TRBD1 (5 bases). The sequence derives from a woman aged 70-85 years with acute or convalescent COVID-19. The sample was peripheral blood. For the CDR3, the DNA is TGCGCCAGCAGCCAAGGGGGCTACACCGGGGAGCTGTTTTTT. Translation: CASSQGGYTGELFF.